These 28 T cell receptor beta chains were all obtained from the same sample, sequenced in a study of OX40 agonist ivuxolimab in advanced cancers. Produced via immunoSEQ multiplex PCR; TCRdb's table is partial and in-frame only. The sample has about 80,000 clones, 84% seen once. The material sequenced was CD4+ or CD8+ T cells sorted from blood, taken in a trial of the OX40 agonist ivuxolimab. The receptor source for this set is an adult with an advanced solid tumor such as melanoma, head and neck, liver or kidney cancer.

The V call is TRBV5-1, the J call TRBJ2-7; TRBD1 matches 7 bases. In germline, CDR1 is SGHRS, CDR2 YFSETQ. J was trimmed by 2 bases and V by 5 bases; bases with no gene match: 19. The CDR3 consists of 18 residues. CDR3 nucleotides: TGCGCCAGCAGTAATGGGGCCAGGGGGTCTTTCTGGGCCTACGAGCAGTACTTC. Translation gives CASSNGARGSFWAYEQYF.

V and J are TRBV2 and TRBJ2-1; 8 nucleotides align to TRBD1. The CDR3 consists of 15 residues. The V and J ends lost 3 bases and 5 bases, in that order; junction bases with no gene match: 6. Per germline, CDR1 SNHLY and CDR2 FYNNEI. The CDR3 region is CASSEGQAGHNEQFF. The CDR3 nucleotides read TGTGCCAGCAGTGAGGGACAGGCGGGGCACAATGAGCAGTTCTTC.

This clone was counted a single time. The chain links TRBV5-1 to TRBJ2-7, with 9 bases that match TRBD1. The J segment lost 0 bases and the V segment lost 5 bases, leaving 15 bases of the junction unmatched. The CDR3 has 18 residues. CDR1 and CDR2 (germline): SGHRS, YFSETQ. The CDR3 DNA is TGCGCCAGCAGACACCTACCTATCGGACAGGGGCTCTCCTACGAGCAGTACTTC. This sequence encodes CASRHLPIGQGLSYEQYF.

The V and J genes are TRBV14 and TRBJ2-1; D not resolved. This CDR3 comprises 17 residues. Trimming cost V 1 base and J 4 bases, with 17 bases left between them. In germline, CDR1 is SGHDN, CDR2 FVKESK. The CDR3 here is CASSQGILSHLYNEQFF. In nucleotides, the CDR3 is TGTGCCAGCAGCCAAGGGATACTCAGCCATTTATACAATGAGCAGTTCTTC.

The V gene is TRBV7-2, the J gene TRBJ2-7, with 9 bases aligning to TRBD2. This CDR3 has 15 amino acids. V shed 5 bases, J shed 4 bases, and the junction held 9 bases outside the gene matches. Germline V lookup: CDR1 SGHTA, CDR2 FQGNSA. The CDR3 here is CASSPGLAGSYEQYF. DNA for the CDR3: TGTGCCAGCAGCCCCGGGCTAGCGGGGTCTTACGAGCAGTACTTC.

The chain links TRBV11-2 to TRBJ1-4; TRBD1 is a possible D gene (5 bases). Trimming removed 5 bases from V and 5 bases from J, with 9 bases in between. The CDR3 is 13 amino acids. Germline V CDR1 and CDR2: SGHAT, FQNNGV. DNA of the CDR3: TGTGCCAGCAGCCGGGGGACCAATGAAAAACTGTTTTTT. Translated, it gives CASSRGTNEKLFF.

This chain joins TRBV4-1 and TRBJ2-7; TRBD2 matches at 14 bases. The CDR3 covers 15 residues. V trimming: 3 bases; J trimming: 5 bases; junction bases outside the gene matches: 3. Germline lookup yields CDR1 MGHRA and CDR2 YSYEKL. The CDR3 reads CASSQGLAGENEQYF. The CDR3 DNA is TGCGCCAGCAGCCAGGGACTAGCGGGAGAGAACGAGCAGTACTTC.

This clone was recorded a few times. The chain employs TRBV5-1 and TRBJ1-5, with 10 bases that match TRBD1. Trimming cost V 3 bases and J 6 bases; bases outside gene matches: 6. The CDR3 totals 15 residues. Germline loops: CDR1 SGHRS, CDR2 YFSETQ. The chain's CDR3 is CASSSGTGVRQPQHF. The DNA for the CDR3 is TGCGCCAGCAGCTCCGGGACAGGGGTTCGTCAGCCCCAGCATTTT.

In this sample, this clone turned up once. The chain carries TRBV4-3 and TRBJ1-5, with 9 bases aligning to TRBD1. V lost 2 bases, J lost 7 bases, and 3 bases stayed unmatched. Germline CDR1 and CDR2: LGHNA and YSLEER. This CDR3 is 14 amino acids long. The CDR3 here is CASSQRQGDQPQHF. The CDR3 DNA is TGCGCCAGCAGCCAACGACAGGGGGACCAGCCCCAGCATTTT.

The chain uses TRBV28 and TRBJ1-2; a weak D match, TRBD1 (5 bases). V dropped 3 bases and J dropped 4 bases, with 9 bases sitting between them. CDR1 is MDHEN and CDR2 is SYDVKM in the germline V gene. The CDR3 length is 13 residues. CDR3 loop: CASSLGVSYGYTF. CDR3 bases: TGTGCCAGCAGTTTGGGGGTCTCCTATGGCTACACCTTC.

DNA for the CDR3: TGTGCCAGCAGCACGGAGGGGGGCTCTCAGCCCCAGCATTTT. Translating gives CASSTEGGSQPQHF. The chain uses TRBV5-5 and TRBJ1-5, with D possibly TRBD1 on 6 matching bases. With 4 bases removed from V and 6 bases from J, the gap between germline ends came to 14 bases. Looked up from germline, CDR1 is SGHKS and CDR2 is YYEKEE (reference sequence). The CDR3 spans 14 residues.

V gene TRBV7-2 combines with J gene TRBJ2-1, with D tentatively TRBD2 (6 bases). The germline gives CDR1 SGHTA, CDR2 FQGNSA. The CDR3 runs 13 residues. Trimming removed 6 bases at V and 3 bases at J, with 9 bases between. For the CDR3, the DNA is TGTGCCAGCAGTAGCGGAAACTACAATGAGCAGTTCTTC. Its translation is CASSSGNYNEQFF. Filled out from reference TRBV7-2 and TRBJ2-1, the complete variable domain reads GAGVSQSPSNKVTEKGKDVELRCDPISGHTALYWYRQSLGQGLEFLIYFQGNSAPDKSGLPSDRFSAERTGGSVSTLTIQRTQQEDSAVYLCASSSGNYNEQFFGPGTRLTVL.

The chain couples TRBV11-2 to TRBJ2-5; D assignment may be TRBD1 or TRBD2 (5 bases each). Germline V gene data show CDR1 as SGHAT and CDR2 as FQNNGV. The CDR3 consists of 15 residues. Trimming left V 3 bases short and J 2 bases short, with 13 bases between. The CDR3 DNA reads as TGTGCCAGCAGCTTTGGGGGTAGAGAGCAAGAGACCCAGTACTTC. This gives the protein CASSFGGREQETQYF.

The table lists this clone with a count of one. This chain uses TRBV5-1 with TRBJ2-1, with D perhaps matching TRBD2 (6 bases). The V gene lost 0 bases and the J gene lost 6 bases, with 13 bases spanning the gap. The CDR3 is 15 amino acids. Per germline, CDR1 SGHRS and CDR2 YFSETQ. The CDR3 nucleotides are TGCGCCAGCAGCTTGGGAGGAGGGATGTCCAATGAGCAGTTCTTC. It specifies CASSLGGGMSNEQFF. Using reference TRBV5-1 and TRBJ2-1 for the parts outside the CDR3, the full variable domain is KAGVTQTPRYLIKTRGQQVTLSCSPISGHRSVSWYQQTPGQGLQFLFEYFSETQRNKGNFPGRFSGRQFSNSRSEMNVSTLELGDSALYLCASSLGGGMSNEQFFGPGTRLTVL.

The chain carries TRBV9 and TRBJ2-1; the D is unclear. Germline CDR1 and CDR2: SGDLS and YYNGEE. The CDR3 has 16 amino acids. Trimming cost V 0 bases and J 1 base, with 11 bases left between them. Here the CDR3 reads CASSVEGARSYNEQFF. The CDR3 DNA follows: TGTGCCAGCAGCGTAGAAGGAGCGCGTTCCTACAATGAGCAGTTCTTC.

The chain joins TRBV7-9 to TRBJ2-3; D may match TRBD1 or TRBD2 (6 bases each). V gave up 4 bases and J gave up 6 bases, with 14 bases separating them. This CDR3 contains 14 residues. Germline V gives CDR1 SEHNR, CDR2 FQNEAQ (reference sequence). CDR3 in DNA: TGTGCCAGCAGCTCCTCCGGGGGCTCGGATACGCAGTATTTT. Protein sequence: CASSSSGGSDTQYF.

The chain uses TRBV6-1 and TRBJ2-4; no firm D call. Trimming shortened V by 3 bases and J by 0 bases, and 3 bases separated the two germline ends. Germline V gives CDR1 MNHNS, CDR2 SASEGT. This CDR3 is 13 amino acids long. CDR3 sequence reads: CASSEQAKNIQYF. In DNA form, the CDR3 reads TGTGCCAGCAGTGAGCAAGCCAAAAACATTCAGTACTTC.

For this clone: One junction end does not reproduce the germline sequence, and a read error may be involved. The rearrangement uses TRBV10-1 and TRBJ2-5; D is uncertain. CDR1 and CDR2 (germline): WNHNN, SYGVQD (reference sequence). There are 9 residues in the CDR3. CDR3 DNA: TGCGCCAGCAGTGAGTCGCCGGACTTC. Translating it yields CASSESPDF.

The J gene is TRBJ1-4, the V gene TRBV5-4; tentative D call: TRBD1 (6 bases). The CDR3 runs to 13 residues. CDR1 is SGHNT and CDR2 is YYREEE in the germline V gene (reference sequence). Trimming took 4 bases from V and 10 from J, leaving 14 bases between them. This CDR3 reads CASSPWVRGKLFF. CDR3 DNA: TGTGCCAGCAGCCCCTGGGTCAGGGGAAAACTGTTTTTT.

The rearrangement joins TRBV25-1 to TRBJ1-2; tentative D call: TRBD1 (5 bases). CDR3 length equals 14 residues. Germline CDR1 MGHDK, CDR2 SYGVNS. Trimming pared 1 base from V and 9 bases from J, leaving 15 bases between. The CDR3 DNA sequence: TGTGCCAGCAGTGAATCAGAGGCAGGGAGGCGCTACACCTTC. Amino acid sequence: CASSESEAGRRYTF.

This clone was picked up a small number of times. This chain joins TRBV19 and TRBJ1-5; a possible D gene is TRBD1 (6 bases). Germline V gives CDR1 LNHDA, CDR2 SQIVND (reference sequence). The CDR3 is 15 amino acids. V lost 5 bases to trimming and J lost 3 bases, with 14 bases between them. The CDR3 nucleotides are TGTGCCAGTAGTCGGACAGATCTGAACAATCAGCCCCAGCATTTT. Amino acids: CASSRTDLNNQPQHF.

The chain has TRBV11-3 and TRBJ2-3; 9 bases align to TRBD1. The V gene end was trimmed by 5 bases and the J gene end by 4 bases; junction bases not matched to a gene: 7. Germline V gives CDR1 SGHNT, CDR2 YENEEA. CDR3 length equals 15 residues. The CDR3 sequence is CASSRGQGDADTQYF. CDR3 coding DNA: TGTGCCAGCAGCCGGGGACAGGGAGACGCAGATACGCAGTATTTT. The variable domain in full, completed from reference TRBV11-3 and TRBJ2-3, reads EAGVVQSPRYKIIEKKQPVAFWCNPISGHNTLYWYLQNLGQGPELLIRYENEEAVDDSQLPKDRFSAERLKGVDSTLKIQPAELGDSAVYLCASSRGQGDADTQYFGPGTRLTVL.

V and J are TRBV5-6 and TRBJ2-7; D possibly corresponds to TRBD1 (5 bases). Germline lookup yields CDR1 SGHDT and CDR2 YYEEEE. V lost 4 bases and J 7 bases, leaving 18 bases between the germline ends. The CDR3 covers 14 residues. The CDR3 loop is CASSLGQDRWEQYF. Here the CDR3 DNA reads TGTGCCAGCAGCCTCGGACAAGACCGCTGGGAGCAGTACTTC.

The rearrangement links TRBV27 to TRBJ2-5; 11 bases align to TRBD1. V gave up 6 bases and J gave up 3 bases; unmatched junction bases: 6. Germline V gives CDR1 MNHEY, CDR2 SMNVEV (reference sequence). This CDR3 comprises 15 residues. CDR3 bases: TGTGCCAGCAGGCGATGGACAGGGGGCGAAGAGACCCAGTACTTC. Translating gives CASRRWTGGEETQYF.

The chain recombines TRBV7-9 with TRBJ1-3; 7 bases line up with TRBD1. Trimming at V came to 6 bases and at J to 0 bases, leaving 5 bases not matched to a gene. Germline assignment: CDR1 SEHNR and CDR2 FQNEAQ (reference sequence). This CDR3 has 15 residues. The CDR3 bases are TGTGCCAGCAGTGGACAGGCCAGCTCTGGAAACACCATATATTTT. Its translation: CASSGQASSGNTIYF.

The rearrangement uses TRBV7-2 and TRBJ2-1; D might be TRBD2 (5 bases). This CDR3 region has 13 residues. Germline V lookup: CDR1 SGHTA, CDR2 FQGNSA. Trimming took 3 bases from V and 9 from J, leaving 12 bases between them. CDR3 bases: TGTGCCAGCAGCTTGGGCGGGCCGAGTGAGCAGTTCTTC. Its translation: CASSLGGPSEQFF.

V usage is TRBV7-9 and J usage is TRBJ2-2; D gene unclear. Germline V lookup: CDR1 SEHNR, CDR2 FQNEAQ (reference sequence). CDR3 length: 16 amino acids. V lost 3 bases, J lost 5 bases, and 16 bases lay in between. The CDR3 spells CASSLAAHSGTGELFF. The CDR3 nucleotides are TGTGCCAGCAGCTTGGCCGCACATTCCGGGACCGGGGAGCTGTTTTTT.

The chain recombines TRBV6-5 with TRBJ2-1; 8 bases match TRBD1. Trimming removed 6 bases from V and 8 bases from J; junction bases left unmatched: 12. In germline, CDR1 is MNHEY, CDR2 SVGAGI. This CDR3 contains 15 residues. The CDR3 DNA sequence: TGTGCCAGCAGGCCCCGAGGACAGGGTCTCCATGAGCAGTTCTTC. Translating it yields CASRPRGQGLHEQFF.